This T cell receptor beta chain was obtained from a study of blood T cell repertoires in COVID-19. Authors' analysis steps: Amplification with reference gene primers provided the estimates of nucleated cell counts. TCRdb keeps only in-frame clones here, not all; method: immunoSEQ multiplex PCR. V and J calls and clone size are copied from that table; D and trimming were computed from the DNA. The repertoire holds tens of thousands of clones, with about 88% as singletons. Recovered status applied to Cohort 3 donors who had two consecutive negative PCRs. It also applied to those with clearance or with symptom resolution. CDR3 length equals 15 residues. V lost 1 base to trimming and J lost 1 base; unmatched junction nucleotides: 3. The germline CDR1 and CDR2 sequences are SGHAT and FQNNGV.

The sample was PBMCs or T cells enriched from blood (not recorded which). The chain employs TRBV11-2 and TRBJ2-7; TRBD2 aligns across 8 bases. The TCR sequence derives from a woman between 50 and 59 years old who had recovered from COVID-19. The chain's CDR3 is CASSLAGGSSYEQYF. CDR3 nucleotides: TGTGCCAGCAGCTTAGCGGGGGGGTCGTCCTACGAGCAGTACTTC. Complete variable domain (other parts from reference TRBV11-2 and TRBJ2-7): EAGVAQSPRYKIIEKRQSVAFWCNPISGHATLYWYQQILGQGPKLLIQFQNNGVVDDSQLPKDRFSAERLKGVDSTLKIQPAKLEDSAVYLCASSLAGGSSYEQYFGPGTRLTVT.